A single sample gave rise to the 8 T cell receptor beta chains below, sequenced in a study of T-cell reconstitution after alpha-beta-depleted transplantation in children. As it was prepared, the TCRbeta library received unique molecular identifiers. One entry per CDR3 protein results from TCRdb running MiXCR on the PCR reads. Among about 58,000 distinct CDR3 sequences listed, 40% to 45% were seen once. The specimen was PBMCs, mostly from graft donor cells, collected 360 days after TCRalphabeta/CD19-depleted stem cell transplant. Receptors originate from a male patient younger than 18 who had a stem cell transplant for acute lymphoblastic leukemia, so the T cells may come from the graft donor.

This chain uses TRBV10-3 with TRBJ2-5, with 8 bases matching TRBD1. V lost 5 bases, J lost 2 bases, and 7 bases stayed unmatched. The germline V gene encodes CDR1 ENHRY and CDR2 SYGVKD. This CDR3 has 15 amino acids. CDR3 sequence reads: CAISPGTGLQETQYF. As DNA, the CDR3 is TGTGCCATCAGTCCCGGGACAGGCCTACAAGAGACCCAGTACTTC.

The V call is TRBV11-2, the J call TRBJ2-2, with a weak D call TRBD2 (6 bases). V lost 1 base and J lost 6, with 15 bases in between. Germline CDR1 reads SGHAT; CDR2 reads FQNNGV. This CDR3 contains 16 residues. The CDR3 bases are TGTGCCAGCAGCTTAGTTGGGACTCGTTCCTCCGGGGAGCTGTTTTTT. Amino acids: CASSLVGTRSSGELFF. The full variable domain, in which reference TRBV11-2 and TRBJ2-2 provide the parts outside the CDR3, is EAGVAQSPRYKIIEKRQSVAFWCNPISGHATLYWYQQILGQGPKLLIQFQNNGVVDDSQLPKDRFSAERLKGVDSTLKIQPAKLEDSAVYLCASSLVGTRSSGELFFGEGSRLTVL.

This clonotype was seen a few times. This sequence joins TRBV20-1 and TRBJ2-4; D call uncertain. Trimming shortened V by 5 bases and J by 9 bases, and 8 bases separated the two germline ends. The CDR3 spans 10 residues. Per germline, CDR1 DFQATT and CDR2 SNEGSKA (reference sequence). CDR3 nucleotide sequence: TGCAGTGCTTGGAGTGTCATTCAGTACTTC. Its protein product is CSAWSVIQYF.

The gene calls are TRBV28 and TRBJ1-1; D gene ambiguous. CDR3 length: 15 residues. The germline V gene has CDR1 MDHEN and CDR2 SYDVKM. V lost 5 bases and J lost 0, with 13 bases in between. The CDR3 loop reads CASSPRIALNTEAFF. For the CDR3, the DNA is TGTGCCAGCAGTCCCCGAATTGCTTTGAACACTGAAGCTTTCTTT.

The rearrangement links TRBV29-1 to TRBJ2-3, with D perhaps TRBD1 (5 bases). CDR1 and CDR2 from the germline V gene are SQVTM and ANQGSEA. The length of the CDR3 is 11 residues. Trimming took off 7 bases at V and 6 bases at J, with 11 bases between the two ends. The CDR3 DNA reads TGCAGCGCAAAGACAGTTGATACGCAGTATTTT. This encodes CSAKTVDTQYF.

This clonotype was detected a few times. The CDR3 sequence is CASLGTNQETQYF. CDR3 in DNA: TGTGCCAGCCTCGGGACGAATCAAGAGACCCAGTACTTC. This rearrangement joins TRBV12-3 or TRBV12-4 to TRBJ2-5; D may match TRBD1 or TRBD2 (5 bases each). The CDR3 length is 13 residues. The V end lost 8 bases, the J end lost 2 bases, and 12 bases lay between the germline ends.

This clonotype has only a few counts. The chain has TRBV20-1 and TRBJ1-1; 7 bases map to TRBD1. V was pared by 6 bases and J by 7 bases, with 14 bases of the junction left unmatched. Germline CDR1 and CDR2: DFQATT and SNEGSKA (reference sequence). The CDR3 loop spans 14 amino acids. CDR3 sequence reads: CSAQDDRVGFEAFF. The CDR3 region has the DNA TGCAGTGCCCAGGACGACAGGGTGGGGTTTGAAGCTTTCTTT.

The chain recombines TRBV10-3 with TRBJ2-3; 7 positions agree with TRBD2. Germline V CDR1 and CDR2: ENHRY, SYGVKD. Trimming took 7 bases from V and 7 from J; bases not matched to a gene: 8. The CDR3 spans 13 residues. CDR3 DNA sequence: TGTGCCATCAATTGGACTAGACCAAATACGCAGTATTTT. Its protein product is CAINWTRPNTQYF.